This T cell receptor beta chain was sequenced for a study of blood T cell repertoires in COVID-19. V was pared by 8 bases and J by 4 bases, with 12 bases between. CDR3 size: 13 residues. Germline V gene sequence: CDR1 MNHEY, CDR2 SVGAGI. How the authors handled the data: Scientists estimated how many nucleated cells there were by amplifying reference gene primers. Sequenced by immunoSEQ multiplex PCR; TCRdb stores in-frame clones only, minus some. V, J and clone size were drawn from that table, and D and trimming were deduced from the DNA. The sample lists over 600,000 clones; more than 80% were seen once.

The chain employs TRBV6-5 and TRBJ1-3, with a tentative D call TRBD1 (5 bases). The clonotype originates from a young woman with acute or convalescent COVID-19. The sample was peripheral blood. CDR3 nucleotides: TGTGCCAGCTTGGAGGGACGGGGAAACACCATATATTTT. Its protein product is CASLEGRGNTIYF.